This record looks at one T cell receptor (beta chain) sequence and its context. The sample is drawn from a study of blood T cell repertoires in COVID-19. Across the study: Spain, Italy and the United States supplied samples that represented acute and convalescent COVID-19. In each case, the material was cDNA or gDNA derived from T cells, B-cell-depleted T cells, or PBMCs.

Allocation to cohorts depended on clinical history reported by the participants. Clones were read by immunoSEQ multiplex PCR, and TCRdb kept only the in-frame ones, dropping some. The sample lists over 150,000 clones; approximately 80% were seen once. V lost 5 bases to trimming and J lost 0 bases, with 13 bases between them. The CDR3 runs to 16 residues. Germline V CDR1 and CDR2: MNHEY, SMNVEV (reference sequence). The sample comprised PBMCs or T cells enriched from blood (not recorded which). This sequence was found in a woman in her forties or fifties who had recovered from COVID-19. This sequence joins TRBV27 and TRBJ2-2; TRBD1 is a possible D gene (5 bases). CDR3 sequence reads: CASSLQAFANTGELFF. In nucleotides, the CDR3 is TGTGCCAGCAGTCTACAGGCGTTCGCGAACACCGGGGAGCTGTTTTTT.